The clone carrying this T cell receptor beta chain has a single count. The data were taken from a study of T cell responses to AZD1222 COVID-19 vaccine. Germline V lookup: CDR1 SGHAT, CDR2 FQNNGV. CDR3 length equals 12 residues. Between the trimmed V and J ends, which lost 5 bases and 2 bases, there was a span of 6 bases. Repertoires were generated with immunoSEQ multiplex PCR, while TCRdb's copy carries only in-frame clones and drops some. Counted here are around 130,000 clones, roughly 93% occurring once; the ten biggest clones make up approximately 3.4%. This sequence originates from an adult in good health. This chain connects TRBV11-2 to TRBJ1-2; D uncertain. Sequences were derived from peripheral blood, sampled on day 0 of AZD1222 vaccination. CDR3 coding DNA: TGTGCCAGCAGCCCCCGCAACTATGGCTACACCTTC. Protein: CASSPRNYGYTF.